A single sample is the source of the 26 T cell receptor beta chains below, sequenced in a study of spatial heterogeneity in lung cancer. TCRdb re-called the 5' RACE reads through MiXCR, storing one row per CDR3 protein. Of 60,000 to 65,000 distinct CDR3 sequences in the sample, about 8% are singletons; the top ten hold over 13%. Time point indicated: sample taken at primary tumor resection. Whole RNA obtained from tumor, nontumor lung or frozen PBMC underwent sequencing without sorting. This material consisted of PBMCs, taken at surgery. These receptors came from a female donor with early-stage non-small cell lung cancer.

This clonotype has only a few counts. This rearrangement joins TRBV14 to TRBJ2-1, with 9 bases identical to TRBD2. Germline V CDR1 and CDR2: SGHDN, FVKESK. V shed 4 bases and J 3 bases; nucleotides not matched to a gene: 7. The CDR3 consists of 16 residues. The CDR3 DNA is TGTGCCAGCAGCCCTTATAGCGGGGGATTCTACAATGAGCAGTTCTTC. It yields the protein CASSPYSGGFYNEQFF. The entire variable domain, with the rest obtained from reference TRBV14 and TRBJ2-1, is as follows: EAGVTQFPSHSVIEKGQTVTLRCDPISGHDNLYWYRRVMGKEIKFLLHFVKESKQDESGMPNNRFLAERTGGTYSTLKVQPAELEDSGVYFCASSPYSGGFYNEQFFGPGTRLTVL.

The rearrangement links TRBV20-1 to TRBJ2-7; the match to TRBD2 covers 10 bases. Germline-derived CDR1 and CDR2 are DFQATT and SNEGSKA (reference sequence). This CDR3 has 14 residues. V trimming: 6 bases; J trimming: 1 base; junction bases outside the gene matches: 6. In DNA, the CDR3 is TGCAGTGCCTCAGGACTAGCGGCATCCTACGAGCAGTACTTC. Protein: CSASGLAASYEQYF.

This clonotype showed up many times. This chain joins TRBV27 and TRBJ2-1, with D tentatively TRBD1 or TRBD2 (5 bases each). CDR3 size: 16 residues. CDR1 and CDR2 from the germline V gene are MNHEY and SMNVEV (reference sequence). V lost 8 bases to trimming and J lost 3 bases, with 20 bases between them. CDR3 sequence reads: CASFGPSGRLYNEQFF. The CDR3 DNA is TGTGCCAGCTTTGGACCATCGGGACGCCTCTACAATGAGCAGTTCTTC.

This clonotype has more than one count but fewer than ten. This chain joins TRBV29-1 and TRBJ1-3; TRBD1 matches 9 bases. The J segment lost 4 bases and the V segment lost 8 bases, leaving 6 bases of the junction unmatched. The germline V gene encodes CDR1 SQVTM and CDR2 ANQGSEA. This CDR3 is built from 13 residues. The CDR3 DNA follows: TGCAGCTTGTATGGGACAGGGGGAAACACCATATATTTT. Residues: CSLYGTGGNTIYF. Drawing the rest from reference TRBV29-1 and TRBJ1-3, the complete variable domain is SAVISQKPSRDICQRGTSLTIQCQVDSQVTMMFWYRQQPGQSLTLIATANQGSEATYESGFVIDKFPISRPNLTFSTLTVSNMSPEDSSIYLCSLYGTGGNTIYFGEGSWLTVV.

J is TRBJ2-5 and V is TRBV12-3 or TRBV12-4; D call uncertain. This CDR3 contains 13 residues. V lost 2 bases, J lost 1 base, and 5 bases lay in between. Here the CDR3 reads CASSLKLQETQYF. The DNA of the CDR3 is TGTGCCAGCAGTTTAAAACTCCAAGAGACCCAGTACTTC.

V usage is TRBV20-1 and J usage is TRBJ1-6; TRBD1 is a possible D gene (5 bases). V shed 1 base and J shed 6 bases, with 10 bases lying between them. The CDR3 sequence is 14 residues long. Germline CDR1 DFQATT, CDR2 SNEGSKA (reference sequence). The CDR3 spells CSARGTYLNSPLHF. CDR3 sequence (DNA): TGCAGTGCTAGAGGGACATACCTTAATTCACCCCTCCACTTT.

This clonotype has ten or more counts. The chain links TRBV2 to TRBJ2-2; 14 bases are a match to TRBD2. V trimming: 6 bases; J trimming: 6 bases; junction bases outside the gene matches: 3. Germline loops: CDR1 SNHLY, CDR2 FYNNEI. The CDR3 covers 15 residues. CDR3 nucleotides: TGTGCCAGCAGCGCGACTAGCGGGAGGGCCGGGGAGCTGTTTTTT. It encodes CASSATSGRAGELFF. The complete variable domain, with remaining parts taken from reference TRBV2 and TRBJ2-2, reads EPEVTQTPSHQVTQMGQEVILRCVPISNHLYFYWYRQILGQKVEFLVSFYNNEISEKSEIFDDQFSVERPDGSNFTLKIRSTKLEDSAMYFCASSATSGRAGELFFGEGSRLTVL.

This clonotype has only a few counts. The chain links TRBV5-1 to TRBJ1-6; a weak D match, TRBD1 (6 bases). Trimming removed 0 bases at V and 8 bases at J, with 12 bases between. CDR1 SGHRS and CDR2 YFSETQ come from the germline V gene. The CDR3 contains 15 residues. The CDR3 DNA reads TGCGCCAGCAGCTTGGGCCCGGGGGCGGATTCACCCCTCCACTTT. Amino acid sequence: CASSLGPGADSPLHF.

This chain links TRBV29-1 with TRBJ2-1; TRBD1 might be the D (6 bases). The CDR3 covers 11 residues. Germline CDR1 is SQVTM and CDR2 is ANQGSEA. Between the trimmed V and J ends, which lost 3 bases and 6 bases, there was a span of 6 bases. In nucleotides, the CDR3 is TGCAGCGTTGACAGGGGCAATGAGCAGTTCTTC. Translating it yields CSVDRGNEQFF.

This clonotype was detected only a few times. The chain has TRBV20-1 and TRBJ2-1, with D possibly being TRBD2 (5 bases). This CDR3 is 14 amino acids long. V lost 2 bases to trimming and J lost 3 bases, with 11 bases between them. Germline CDR1 reads DFQATT; CDR2 reads SNEGSKA (reference sequence). The CDR3: CSARLVARYNEQFF. CDR3 bases: TGCAGTGCTAGACTGGTAGCGCGCTACAATGAGCAGTTCTTC.

This clonotype was seen repeatedly, ten times or more. V usage is TRBV20-1 and J usage is TRBJ2-7, with TRBD2 identical over 9 bases. Germline V lookup: CDR1 DFQATT, CDR2 SNEGSKA (reference sequence). Trimming cost V 1 base and J 3 bases; bases outside gene matches: 4. This CDR3 is built from 14 residues. CDR3 coding DNA: TGCAGTGCTAGAGTCGGGACTAGCCTCTACGAGCAGTACTTC. The encoded protein is CSARVGTSLYEQYF.

CDR3 bases: TGCGCCAGCAGCTTGGCCCCGCCGGGGACGAAAGAGACCCAGTACTTC. This sequence encodes CASSLAPPGTKETQYF. V usage is TRBV5-1 and J usage is TRBJ2-5; D assignment may be TRBD1 or TRBD2 (5 bases each). The CDR3 totals 16 residues. Germline CDR1 and CDR2: SGHRS and YFSETQ. V was clipped by 0 bases and J by 3 bases, with 15 bases between them. The entire variable domain, with the rest obtained from reference TRBV5-1 and TRBJ2-5, is as follows: KAGVTQTPRYLIKTRGQQVTLSCSPISGHRSVSWYQQTPGQGLQFLFEYFSETQRNKGNFPGRFSGRQFSNSRSEMNVSTLELGDSALYLCASSLAPPGTKETQYFGPGTRLLVL.

The chain carries TRBV5-1 and TRBJ2-5, with D tentatively TRBD1 (5 bases). Trimming pared 0 bases from V and 7 bases from J, leaving 13 bases between. The CDR3 length is 14 residues. Germline V lookup: CDR1 SGHRS, CDR2 YFSETQ. The DNA for the CDR3 is TGCGCCAGCAGCTTGGGTCAGGGATGGCCGACCCAGTACTTC. Protein sequence: CASSLGQGWPTQYF.

This clonotype showed up many times. V gene TRBV5-1 combines with J gene TRBJ1-5; the D gene is possibly TRBD1 (6 bases). Germline loops: CDR1 SGHRS, CDR2 YFSETQ. V lost 4 bases and J lost 4, with 12 bases in between. The CDR3 spans 14 residues. In DNA, the CDR3 is TGCGCCAGCAGCCAGGGGACGGATAATCAGCCCCAGCATTTT. Translated, it gives CASSQGTDNQPQHF.

This clonotype occurred a few times. One base away lies a much larger clone, so this may be a sequencing read error. The CDR3: CASSTGTSGYNEQFF. For the CDR3, the DNA is TGTGCCAGCAGTACCGGGACTAGCGGGTACAATGAGCAGTTCTTC. The chain uses TRBV5-6 and TRBJ2-1, with 12 positions matching TRBD2. Germline lookup yields CDR1 SGHDT and CDR2 YYEEEE. This CDR3 has 15 residues. J was trimmed by 4 bases and V by 5 bases; bases with no gene match: 4.

This clonotype has more than one count but fewer than ten. The chain links TRBV20-1 to TRBJ1-1; D is possibly TRBD1 (6 bases). Germline CDR1 is DFQATT and CDR2 is SNEGSKA (reference sequence). With 6 bases removed from V and 11 bases from J, the gap between germline ends came to 13 bases. The CDR3 runs to 10 residues. CDR3 sequence (DNA): TGCAGTGCCCGACAGGTTGTTGCTTTCTTT. Protein product: CSARQVVAFF.

This clonotype was detected ten times or more. The chain links TRBV11-1 to TRBJ1-6; the D is unclear. Trimming took 3 bases from V and 0 from J, leaving 6 bases between them. There are 15 residues in the CDR3. Germline V CDR1 and CDR2: SGHAT, FQDESV (reference sequence). DNA for the CDR3: TGTGCCAGCAGCTTCGGGCTCTCCTATAATTCACCCCTCCACTTT. This sequence encodes CASSFGLSYNSPLHF.

V gene TRBV5-1 combines with J gene TRBJ2-1; D possibly matches TRBD1 or TRBD2 (5 bases each). From germline, CDR1 is SGHRS and CDR2 YFSETQ. V was shortened by 0 bases and J by 2 bases, with 9 bases between the two germline ends. The length of the CDR3 is 15 residues. The CDR3 nucleotides are TGCGCCAGCAGCTTGGTGGGGGACCCCTACAATGAGCAGTTCTTC. It is translated as CASSLVGDPYNEQFF.

This clonotype was seen a few times. V is TRBV5-1 and J is TRBJ2-1; the match to TRBD2 covers 9 bases. The V gene's germline CDR1 is SGHRS and CDR2 YFSETQ. The CDR3 totals 16 residues. V trimming: 0 bases; J trimming: 4 bases; junction bases outside the gene matches: 5. The CDR3 reads CASSLAPAGGYNEQFF. CDR3 coding DNA: TGCGCCAGCAGCTTGGCTCCAGCGGGGGGATACAATGAGCAGTTCTTC.

Turning to this clonotype: The conserved phenylalanine or tryptophan is not found at the CDR3 terminus, so this likely reflects a read error. The chain recombines TRBV9 with TRBJ1-5, with D tentatively TRBD1 (6 bases). The germline V gene encodes CDR1 SGDLS and CDR2 YYNGEE. V was pared by 4 bases and J by 4 bases, with 12 bases between. CDR3 length: 14 residues. In nucleotides, the CDR3 is TGTGCCAGCAGCCCCGGACAGATAAATCAGCCCCAGCATCTT. Encoded protein: CASSPGQINQPQHL.

This chain uses TRBV5-5 with TRBJ2-3; no reliable D call. V lost 5 bases, J lost 0 bases, and 19 bases lay in between. In germline, CDR1 is SGHKS, CDR2 YYEKEE (reference sequence). The length of the CDR3 is 17 residues. CDR3 nucleotides: TGTGCCAGCAGAAGAGTGGTCACGGAAACTAGCACAGATACGCAGTATTTT. This codes for CASRRVVTETSTDTQYF.

This clonotype was counted between two and nine times. This chain joins TRBV20-1 and TRBJ1-5; D might be TRBD1 (6 bases). V lost 5 bases and J 0 bases, leaving 11 bases between the germline ends. CDR3 size: 14 residues. Germline V lookup: CDR1 DFQATT, CDR2 SNEGSKA (reference sequence). The CDR3 DNA follows: TGCAGTGCTGAGGACAGCGCTAGCAATCAGCCCCAGCATTTT. It encodes CSAEDSASNQPQHF.

This clonotype has at least ten counts. This chain connects TRBV29-1 to TRBJ1-5; D might be TRBD1 (5 bases). The V end was cut by 6 bases, the J end by 0 bases, with 9 bases between. The CDR3 covers 13 residues. The germline CDR1 and CDR2 sequences are SQVTM and ANQGSEA. In DNA, the CDR3 is TGCAGCGTAGCCAGGGATAGCAATCAGCCCCAGCATTTT. Protein product: CSVARDSNQPQHF.

This clonotype has only a few counts. The rearrangement uses TRBV27 and TRBJ2-6; D gene uncertain. The V end lost 6 bases, the J end lost 2 bases, and 5 bases lay between the germline ends. Germline CDR1 MNHEY, CDR2 SMNVEV (reference sequence). The CDR3 is made up of 13 amino acids. This CDR3 is CASRVPGANVLTF. In nucleotides, the CDR3 is TGTGCCAGCAGGGTTCCTGGGGCCAACGTCCTGACTTTC. Combining the CDR3 with reference TRBV27 and TRBJ2-6 gives the whole variable domain EAQVTQNPRYLITVTGKKLTVTCSQNMNHEYMSWYRQDPGLGLRQIYYSMNVEVTDKGDVPEGYKVSRKEKRNFPLILESPSPNQTSLYFCASRVPGANVLTFGAGSRLTVL.

The chain is built from TRBV5-1 and TRBJ1-2, with D perhaps TRBD1 (5 bases). The CDR3 totals 13 residues. V shed 4 bases and J shed 7 bases, with 14 bases lying between them. The germline V gene has CDR1 SGHRS and CDR2 YFSETQ. The CDR3 region has the DNA TGCGCCAGCAGCGGGGACCCTCAAGTTGGCTACACCTTC. Translating gives CASSGDPQVGYTF.

Only a few counts were recorded for this clonotype. The chain has TRBV7-2 and TRBJ1-2; TRBD1 matches 7 bases. The CDR3 runs 15 residues. Germline-derived CDR1 and CDR2 are SGHTA and FQGNSA. The V segment lost 5 bases and the J segment 0 bases; nucleotides outside the gene matches: 6. DNA of the CDR3: TGTGCCAGCAGCCTACAGGGGATGGCTAACTATGGCTACACCTTC. It is translated as CASSLQGMANYGYTF.